Below, 23 T cell receptor beta chains from the same sample are listed, as sequenced in a study of cytomegalovirus exposure and HLA in healthy donors. The PCR contained 60 Vbeta and 13 Jbeta primers. Produced via immunoSEQ multiplex PCR; TCRdb's table is partial and in-frame only. The profile covers 150,000 or so clones, with approximately 81% appearing a single time and more than 1.5% taken by the ten largest. Sequenced material: PBMCs. All receptors derive from a man aged 18 to 30 in good health and CMV-seronegative.

The table lists this clone with a count of one. The V call is TRBV28, the J call TRBJ1-1; D may be TRBD1 (6 bases). CDR3 length equals 16 residues. Germline V lookup: CDR1 MDHEN, CDR2 SYDVKM. Trimming took off 5 bases at V and 0 bases at J, with 16 bases between the two ends. CDR3 nucleotide sequence: TGTGCCAGCAGTCCTGGGGTAACAGGGATGAACACTGAAGCTTTCTTT. Translating gives CASSPGVTGMNTEAFF. The variable domain in full, with the rest retrieved from reference TRBV28 and TRBJ1-1, is DVKVTQSSRYLVKRTGEKVFLECVQDMDHENMFWYRQDPGLGLRLIYFSYDVKMKEKGDIPEGYSVSREKKERFSLILESASTNQTSMYLCASSPGVTGMNTEAFFGQGTRLTVV.

The CDR3 region has the DNA TGTGCCAGTAGTATAGCCCAGGGGGCGAAGAACACCTTC. Amino acid sequence: CASSIAQGAKNTF. This rearrangement joins TRBV19 to TRBJ1-2; 8 nucleotides align to TRBD1. The CDR3 is 13 residues long. Germline assignment: CDR1 LNHDA and CDR2 SQIVND (reference sequence). J lost 12 bases, V lost 1 base, and 7 bases had no gene match.

This chain connects TRBV4-1 to TRBJ2-2; possibly TRBD2 for D (6 bases). Germline CDR1 reads MGHRA; CDR2 reads YSYEKL. V was clipped by 1 base and J by 5 bases, with 14 bases between them. The CDR3 length is 16 residues. The CDR3 nucleotides read TGCGCCAGCAGCCAAGTTGGAGGGCCGATAACCGGGGAGCTGTTTTTT. Encoded protein: CASSQVGGPITGELFF.

The V and J genes are TRBV7-2 and TRBJ2-3; TRBD2 agrees at 12 bases. This CDR3 region has 16 residues. From germline, CDR1 is SGHTA and CDR2 FQGNSA. The J segment lost 4 bases and the V segment lost 5 bases, leaving 7 bases of the junction unmatched. The CDR3 loop is CASSLRLAGDADTQYF. The CDR3 nucleotides are TGTGCCAGCAGCCTCAGACTAGCGGGAGATGCAGATACGCAGTATTTT.

The chain employs TRBV5-1 and TRBJ2-1; 9 bases line up with TRBD2. The ends lost 0 bases at V and 7 bases at J; junction bases unmatched: 5. Germline assignment: CDR1 SGHRS and CDR2 YFSETQ. The CDR3 loop spans 15 amino acids. CDR3 region: CASSLEVAGANEQFF. CDR3 nucleotides: TGCGCCAGCAGCTTGGAGGTAGCGGGAGCGAATGAGCAGTTCTTC.

The gene calls are TRBV18 and TRBJ2-7; D might be TRBD2 (6 bases). Looked up from germline, CDR1 is KGHSH and CDR2 is LQKENI. With 3 bases removed from V and 2 bases from J, the gap between germline ends came to 11 bases. This CDR3 has 14 amino acids. The DNA of the CDR3 is TGTGCCAGCTCACCGTCGGGGGATCCCTACGAGCAGTACTTC. Its protein is CASSPSGDPYEQYF.

V gene TRBV9 combines with J gene TRBJ2-3, with D maybe TRBD1 (5 bases). The CDR3 has 20 residues. The germline gives CDR1 SGDLS, CDR2 YYNGEE. V was pared by 3 bases and J by 0 bases, with 26 bases between. In DNA, the CDR3 is TGTGCCAGCAGCGACCACAAGCAACCCCTGGGGCCAGAAAGCACAGATACGCAGTATTTT. Its translation is CASSDHKQPLGPESTDTQYF.

Comments on this clone: Within the sample, other DNA sequences also encode this same CDR3. This rearrangement joins TRBV28 to TRBJ2-5; TRBD2 might be the D (6 bases). Germline CDR1 reads MDHEN; CDR2 reads SYDVKM. The length of the CDR3 is 13 residues. V was pared by 8 bases and J by 5 bases, with 15 bases between. CDR3 amino acids: CASDGLAGETQYF. CDR3 DNA sequence: TGTGCCAGCGACGGACTGGCGGGGGAGACCCAGTACTTC.

The chain is built from TRBV13 and TRBJ1-2; a possible D gene is TRBD1 (5 bases). The V end lost 5 bases, the J end lost 6 bases, and 19 bases lay between the germline ends. Per germline, CDR1 PRHDT and CDR2 FYEKMQ (reference sequence). This CDR3 has 15 amino acids. CDR3 in DNA: TGTGCCAGCAGCCCCCGGGGGGGGGACTATGATGGCTACACCTTC. Protein: CASSPRGGDYDGYTF.

The CDR3: CASSQRQGVYGYTF. The DNA of the CDR3 is TGTGCCAGCAGCCAAAGACAGGGGGTGTATGGCTACACCTTC. This chain links TRBV14 with TRBJ1-2, with 9 bases identical to TRBD1. V shed 2 bases, J shed 5 bases, and the junction held 3 bases outside the gene matches. CDR3 length: 14 residues. Germline values: CDR1 SGHDN, CDR2 FVKESK.

The chain employs TRBV7-9 and TRBJ2-1; TRBD2 might be the D (6 bases). V dropped 3 bases and J dropped 6 bases, with 15 bases sitting between them. Germline values: CDR1 SEHNR, CDR2 FQNEAQ (reference sequence). CDR3 length equals 15 residues. CDR3 protein: CASSFLSGLSNEQFF. Here the CDR3 DNA reads TGTGCCAGCAGCTTTCTCAGCGGGCTAAGCAATGAGCAGTTCTTC.

The rearrangement uses TRBV27 and TRBJ2-5; tentatively, D is TRBD1 (6 bases). In germline, CDR1 is MNHEY, CDR2 SMNVEV (reference sequence). The ends were cut back, 4 bases at V and 4 bases at J, with 16 bases in the middle. CDR3 length equals 15 residues. CDR3 residues: CASSSGQFLGETQYF. CDR3 sequence (DNA): TGTGCCAGCAGTTCAGGACAGTTTTTAGGAGAGACCCAGTACTTC.

The CDR3 sequence: CASTPGVGTGELFF. The CDR3 DNA follows: TGTGCCAGTACCCCGGGGGTTGGCACCGGGGAGCTGTTTTTT. This chain connects TRBV19 to TRBJ2-2; the D gene is possibly TRBD2 (6 bases). The CDR3 runs to 14 residues. Germline assignment: CDR1 LNHDA and CDR2 SQIVND (reference sequence). Trimming took off 7 bases at V and 4 bases at J, with 13 bases between the two ends.

This clone was seen only once. The chain joins TRBV6-5 to TRBJ2-5, with D perhaps TRBD1 (8 bases). V lost 3 bases, J lost 5 bases, and 19 bases lay in between. The CDR3 runs 16 residues. Germline CDR1 MNHEY, CDR2 SVGAGI. CDR3 loop: CASSYSGKQGGETQYF. Written as DNA, the CDR3 is TGTGCCAGCAGTTATTCTGGGAAACAGGGGGGGGAGACCCAGTACTTC.

The chain combines TRBV1 with TRBJ2-3; TRBD2, the D gene given by the table, was not confirmed from the DNA. TRBV1 is a pseudogene segment. This CDR3 comprises 16 residues. CDR3 sequence reads: CTSSQALAGDLDTQYF. CDR3 bases: TGCACCAGCAGCCAAGCTCTAGCGGGAGACTTAGATACGCAGTATTTT.

The chain joins TRBV4-2 to TRBJ2-3, with TRBD2 matching 13 bases. Germline V CDR1 and CDR2: LGHNA, YNFKEQ. This CDR3 has 13 residues. Trimming took 6 bases from V and 6 from J; bases not matched to a gene: 0. Written as DNA, the CDR3 is TGTGCCAGCAGGGGACTAGCGGGGGATACGCAGTATTTT. This encodes CASRGLAGDTQYF.

The chain couples TRBV7-3 to TRBJ2-1; 10 nucleotides agree with TRBD2. The CDR3 totals 15 residues. V lost 3 bases and J lost 6; bases outside the gene matches: 5. Germline values: CDR1 SGHTA, CDR2 FQGTGA. CDR3 sequence reads: CASSLGLAITNEQFF. The CDR3 DNA reads as TGTGCCAGCAGCTTGGGACTAGCGATTACCAATGAGCAGTTCTTC.

The V call is TRBV28, the J call TRBJ1-5, with TRBD1 matching over 9 bases. J gave up 4 bases and V 5 bases, and 3 bases lay outside the gene matches. CDR3 length: 14 residues. CDR1 and CDR2 (germline): MDHEN, SYDVKM. CDR3 sequence (DNA): TGTGCCAGCAGTACGGGACAGGGTAATCAGCCCCAGCATTTT. Encoded protein: CASSTGQGNQPQHF.

J is TRBJ2-1 and V is TRBV6-4; TRBD2 aligns across 7 bases. V trimming: 0 bases; J trimming: 4 bases; junction bases outside the gene matches: 12. The length of the CDR3 is 18 residues. Per germline, CDR1 MRHNA and CDR2 SNTAGT. The CDR3 sequence is CASSDSRSSGNHYNEQFF. The CDR3 DNA reads as TGTGCCAGCAGTGACTCTCGGAGCAGCGGGAATCATTACAATGAGCAGTTCTTC.

The chain joins TRBV29-1 to TRBJ2-1, with 10 bases fitting TRBD1. CDR3 length: 16 amino acids. Germline lookup yields CDR1 SQVTM and CDR2 ANQGSEA. J gave up 3 bases and V 1 base, and 6 bases lay outside the gene matches. In DNA, the CDR3 is TGCAGCGTTGAAGCGCCCGGGACAGGGGACTACAATGAGCAGTTCTTC. This encodes CSVEAPGTGDYNEQFF.

The CDR3 here is CASSFAGRTDTQYF. The CDR3 DNA sequence: TGTGCCAGCAGCTTCGCGGGCCGCACAGATACGCAGTATTTT. This chain links TRBV13 with TRBJ2-3, with a weak D call TRBD2 (5 bases). Trimming pared 3 bases from V and 1 base from J, leaving 8 bases between. This CDR3 contains 14 residues. CDR1 and CDR2 from the germline V gene are PRHDT and FYEKMQ (reference sequence).

CDR3 in DNA: TGTGCCAGCAGCCGACAGGGCCACACCGGGGAGCTGTTTTTT. Translated: CASSRQGHTGELFF. The chain employs TRBV6-6 and TRBJ2-2; 7 nucleotides line up with TRBD1. Germline lookup yields CDR1 MNHNY and CDR2 SVGAGI (reference sequence). The CDR3 covers 14 residues. V lost 6 bases and J lost 3; bases outside the gene matches: 4.

The chain uses TRBV7-9 and TRBJ2-7; the D gene is possibly TRBD1 (6 bases). Looked up from germline, CDR1 is SEHNR and CDR2 is FQNEAQ (reference sequence). Trimming removed 5 bases from V and 4 bases from J, with 12 bases in between. There are 13 residues in the CDR3. The CDR3 reads CASSQGGSYEQYF. The CDR3 region has the DNA TGTGCCAGCAGCCAAGGGGGAAGTTACGAGCAGTACTTC.